This entry features one TCR beta chain sequence. What it recognizes is unknown. Trimming cost V 1 base and J 4 bases, with 12 bases left between them. Per germline, CDR1 SGHNT and CDR2 YYREEE (reference sequence). The CDR3 has 14 residues. These data are taken from a study of cytomegalovirus exposure and HLA in healthy donors. Study-wide results and caveats: The authors confirmed in vitro that three CMV-associated chains were specific for CMV antigens.

Some clones are missing from TCRdb's copy, which holds only in-frame ones; the method was immunoSEQ multiplex PCR. The repertoire has about 130,000 clones, around nine tenths of them found once; the top ten carry approximately 3.5%. The receptor was isolated from a man aged 25-45 years in good health and CMV-seronegative. The chain uses TRBV5-4 and TRBJ2-7; the D gene is possibly TRBD2 (7 bases). The sample taken for sequencing was PBMCs. CDR3 loop: CASSLLGGEYEQYF. Here the CDR3 DNA reads TGTGCCAGCAGCTTGTTAGGGGGGGAATACGAGCAGTACTTC.